The rows below give T cell receptor beta chains drawn from one sample of a study of T cells in Graves' hyperthyroidism and ophthalmopathy. TCRdb re-called the multiplex PCR reads through MiXCR, storing one row per CDR3 protein. The data contain hundreds of thousands of distinct CDR3 sequences, about two fifths of them singletons. Sequencing was carried out using blood. Every receptor here comes from a man aged 18 to 29 with Graves' hyperthyroidism. CDR3s include the opening cysteine and the closing phenylalanine or tryptophan. Fields, in order: CDR3 length, clone size, D gene, J gene, V gene, CDR3 protein, CDR3 DNA. The D gene is left open where the match is weak. Size tells how often a clone was seen (once, few, many) or the class of an expanded clone, and some rows leave it out.

len: 18; abundance: NA; d_gene: NA; j_gene: TRBJ1-1; v_gene: TRBV7-8; CDR3aa: CASSLKGHQSEGNWEAFF; CDR3nt: TGTGCCAGCAGCTTAAAAGGACACCAAAGCGAGGGGAACTGGGAAGCTTTCTTT
len: 13; abundance: many; d_gene: TRBD2; j_gene: TRBJ2-5; v_gene: TRBV7-6; CDR3aa: CASSGTTRETQYF; CDR3nt: TGTGCCAGCAGCGGGACTACCAGAGAGACCCAGTACTTC
len: 16; abundance: few; d_gene: NA; j_gene: TRBJ1-5; v_gene: TRBV7-9; CDR3aa: CASSLGPRAGNQPQHF; CDR3nt: TGTGCCAGCAGCTTAGGTCCCAGGGCAGGCAATCAGCCCCAGCATTTT
len: 10; abundance: many; d_gene: TRBD2; j_gene: TRBJ2-3; v_gene: TRBV29-1; CDR3aa: CSVPGLAPYF; CDR3nt: TGCAGCGTCCCGGGACTAGCTCCGTATTTT
len: 13; abundance: many; d_gene: NA; j_gene: TRBJ1-5; v_gene: TRBV20-1; CDR3aa: CSARDRGSQPQHF; CDR3nt: TGCAGTGCTAGAGACAGGGGCAGTCAGCCCCAGCATTTT
len: 13; abundance: many; d_gene: NA; j_gene: TRBJ1-2; v_gene: TRBV20-1; CDR3aa: CSARQGAGYGYTF; CDR3nt: TGCAGTGCTAGACAGGGAGCGGGCTATGGCTACACCTTC
len: 14; abundance: NA; d_gene: TRBD1; j_gene: TRBJ2-7; v_gene: TRBV18; CDR3aa: CASSPVDRIYEQYF; CDR3nt: TGTGCCAGCTCACCAGTGGACAGGATCTACGAGCAGTACTTC
len: 13; abundance: NA; d_gene: TRBD1; j_gene: TRBJ1-1; v_gene: TRBV6-1; CDR3aa: CASTRTGVSEAFF; CDR3nt: TGTGCCAGTACCCGGACAGGGGTCTCTGAAGCTTTCTTT
len: 16; abundance: NA; d_gene: NA; j_gene: TRBJ2-2; v_gene: TRBV7-8; CDR3aa: CASSLQLGRITGELFF; CDR3nt: TGTGCCAGCAGCTTACAACTTGGGCGCATAACCGGGGAGCTGTTTTTT
len: 19; abundance: NA; d_gene: TRBD1; j_gene: TRBJ2-6; v_gene: TRBV12-3/TRBV12-4; CDR3aa: CASSPLGTGVSSGANVLTF; CDR3nt: TGTGCCAGCAGTCCGTTAGGGACAGGGGTTAGCTCTGGGGCCAACGTCCTGACTTTC
len: 19; abundance: few; d_gene: TRBD2; j_gene: TRBJ2-5; v_gene: TRBV7-3; CDR3aa: CASSLGPAGTSGIQETQYF; CDR3nt: TGTGCCAGCAGCTTAGGCCCCGCCGGGACTAGCGGGATACAAGAGACCCAGTACTTC
len: 14; abundance: NA; d_gene: NA; j_gene: TRBJ2-1; v_gene: TRBV19; CDR3aa: CASSIGPAYNEQFF; CDR3nt: TGTGCCAGTAGTATCGGACCAGCGTACAATGAGCAGTTCTTC
len: 15; abundance: NA; d_gene: NA; j_gene: TRBJ2-7; v_gene: TRBV2; CDR3aa: CASSSGTAGSYEQYF; CDR3nt: TGTGCCAGCAGTTCCGGGACGGCGGGCTCCTACGAGCAGTACTTC
len: 12; abundance: NA; d_gene: TRBD2; j_gene: TRBJ2-5; v_gene: TRBV29-1; CDR3aa: CSVRGRIETQYF; CDR3nt: TGCAGCGTTCGCGGGAGGATCGAGACCCAGTACTTC